One sample yielded the 17 T cell receptor beta chains listed below, sequenced in a study of cytomegalovirus exposure and HLA in healthy donors. This PCR relied on a set of 60 Vbeta primers and 13 Jbeta primers. The protocol was immunoSEQ multiplex PCR, while the TCRdb copy is restricted to in-frame clones and leaves out a portion. Of about 220,000 clones listed, around 80% were seen once; the top ten hold 6%. Sequencing was done on a sample of PBMCs. The receptors come from a man in his forties or fifties in good health and CMV-seropositive.

The chain has TRBV6-1 and TRBJ2-5; 7 bases fit TRBD1. The CDR3 extends over 14 amino acids. Germline assignment: CDR1 MNHNS and CDR2 SASEGT. Trimming at V came to 7 bases and at J to 2 bases, leaving 7 bases not matched to a gene. Here the CDR3 reads CASNRDSLQETQYF. In DNA form, the CDR3 reads TGTGCCAGCAATCGGGACAGCCTACAAGAGACCCAGTACTTC.

V is TRBV5-4 and J is TRBJ1-1; D is possibly TRBD1 (5 bases). Trimming stripped 6 bases from V and 4 bases from J, with 16 bases between. There are 14 residues in the CDR3. Germline V gives CDR1 SGHNT, CDR2 YYREEE (reference sequence). The CDR3 region has the DNA TGTGCCAGCACCATAGACAGCTTTCTCACTGAAGCTTTCTTT. It translates to CASTIDSFLTEAFF.

This clone was seen only once. J is TRBJ1-6 and V is TRBV29-1; D unresolved. This CDR3 region has 12 residues. V lost 4 bases to trimming and J lost 6 bases, with 7 bases between them. CDR1 is SQVTM and CDR2 is ANQGSEA in the germline V gene. The chain's CDR3 is CSVGSGNSPLHF. The DNA for the CDR3 is TGCAGCGTTGGCAGCGGTAATTCACCCCTCCACTTT.

The V and J genes are TRBV19 and TRBJ2-3, with D tentatively TRBD1 (6 bases). CDR1 is LNHDA, CDR2 SQIVND, per germline (reference sequence). The ends were cut back, 5 bases at V and 4 bases at J, with 19 bases in the middle. CDR3 length: 16 amino acids. The DNA of the CDR3 is TGTGCCAGTAGTGCTAGCTGGGACATATTTCCAGATACGCAGTATTTT. This sequence encodes CASSASWDIFPDTQYF.

CDR3 in DNA: TGTGCCAGCAGTGATTCCGGGGGATTAGATACGCAGTATTTT. It is translated as CASSDSGGLDTQYF. V is TRBV25-1 and J is TRBJ2-3, with D tentatively TRBD2 (6 bases). Trimming cost V 3 bases and J 5 bases, with 12 bases left between them. Germline lookup yields CDR1 MGHDK and CDR2 SYGVNS. CDR3 size: 14 residues.

The V call is TRBV19, the J call TRBJ1-3; maybe TRBD1 (6 bases). The CDR3 totals 14 residues. Germline V lookup: CDR1 LNHDA, CDR2 SQIVND (reference sequence). The V end lost 4 bases, the J end lost 3 bases, and 10 bases lay between the germline ends. This CDR3 reads CASSRQADGNTIYF. In nucleotides, the CDR3 is TGTGCCAGTAGTAGACAGGCGGATGGAAACACCATATATTTT.

The rearrangement uses TRBV30 and TRBJ2-5; TRBD2 is a possible D gene (6 bases). This CDR3 has 16 residues. V lost 0 bases and J 3 bases, leaving 17 bases between the germline ends. CDR1 GTSNPN and CDR2 SVGIG come from the germline V gene (reference sequence). CDR3 loop: CAWSVLGTSLKETQYF. CDR3 coding DNA: TGTGCCTGGAGTGTACTTGGAACTAGCCTGAAAGAGACCCAGTACTTC.

In its sample, this clone was seen a few times. The chain joins TRBV25-1 to TRBJ1-2, with 7 bases matching TRBD1. Germline CDR1 reads MGHDK; CDR2 reads SYGVNS. The CDR3 contains 13 residues. The J segment lost 5 bases and the V segment lost 5 bases, leaving 5 bases of the junction unmatched. CDR3 DNA sequence: TGTGCCAGCAGTCCACAGGGGAGGTATGGCTACACCTTC. It yields the protein CASSPQGRYGYTF.

The chain links TRBV18 to TRBJ2-7; 8 nucleotides agree with TRBD1. The germline gives CDR1 KGHSH, CDR2 LQKENI. The length of the CDR3 is 15 residues. With V trimmed by 3 bases and J by 5 bases, 9 bases remained unmatched. Here the CDR3 reads CASSPRGVQGDEQYF. In DNA form, the CDR3 reads TGTGCCAGCTCACCCCGGGGAGTACAGGGGGACGAGCAGTACTTC.

The chain has TRBV19 and TRBJ1-2; 9 bases line up with TRBD1. Per the germline V gene, CDR1 is LNHDA and CDR2 is SQIVND (reference sequence). This CDR3 region has 13 residues. V lost 8 bases to trimming and J lost 2 bases; unmatched junction nucleotides: 3. The CDR3 nucleotides read TGTGCCAGTGGGACAGGGCAGAACTATGGCTACACCTTC. Amino acids: CASGTGQNYGYTF.

V and J are TRBV5-1 and TRBJ1-3, with 8 bases aligning to TRBD1. Trimming removed 0 bases from V and 6 bases from J; junction bases left unmatched: 5. Looked up from germline, CDR1 is SGHRS and CDR2 is YFSETQ. The CDR3 has 15 residues. As DNA, the CDR3 is TGCGCCAGCAGCTTGGGCCTGACAGGGGAAAACACCATATATTTT. Protein sequence: CASSLGLTGENTIYF.

This sequence joins TRBV14 and TRBJ2-1; 9 bases map to TRBD2. Germline lookup yields CDR1 SGHDN and CDR2 FVKESK. The CDR3 length is 15 residues. The V segment lost 1 base and the J segment 6 bases; nucleotides outside the gene matches: 4. CDR3 sequence reads: CASSQGLAGSNEQFF. Here the CDR3 DNA reads TGTGCCAGCAGCCAAGGGCTAGCGGGAAGCAATGAGCAGTTCTTC.

The V gene is TRBV6-5, the J gene TRBJ2-7; 10 nucleotides match TRBD2. With 5 bases clipped from V and 2 bases from J, the junction kept 6 bases outside the gene matches. CDR1 and CDR2 (germline): MNHEY, SVGAGI. The CDR3 is 15 amino acids. The CDR3: CASSALAGGPYEQYF. The CDR3 nucleotides are TGTGCCAGCAGTGCCTTAGCGGGAGGCCCCTACGAGCAGTACTTC.

The chain carries TRBV25-1 and TRBJ1-1; D is unclear. The CDR3 length is 14 residues. Germline V gene data show CDR1 as MGHDK and CDR2 as SYGVNS. V lost 5 bases and J lost 3, with 13 bases in between. CDR3 sequence (DNA): TGTGCCAGCAGTACCAGAGGTTGGGACACTGAAGCTTTCTTT. Its protein is CASSTRGWDTEAFF.

The chain uses TRBV7-2 and TRBJ2-5; unclear D gene. CDR1 and CDR2 (germline): SGHTA, FQGNSA. CDR3 size: 12 residues. V was trimmed by 0 bases and J by 5 bases, leaving 4 bases between them. CDR3 region: CASSLALETQYF. CDR3 DNA: TGTGCCAGCAGCTTAGCCTTGGAGACCCAGTACTTC.

The rearrangement uses TRBV5-4 and TRBJ2-5, with D perhaps TRBD2 (5 bases). The V gene's germline CDR1 is SGHNT and CDR2 YYREEE (reference sequence). The CDR3 loop spans 14 amino acids. Trimming stripped 1 base from V and 4 bases from J, with 11 bases between. In DNA, the CDR3 is TGTGCCAGCAGCTTGACGGGGAGTCGAGAGACCCAGTACTTC. Amino acids: CASSLTGSRETQYF.

This clone showed up just once. This chain links TRBV7-9 with TRBJ2-3; 7 nucleotides match TRBD2. Germline CDR1 and CDR2: SEHNR and FQNEAQ (reference sequence). The CDR3 has 19 residues. J was trimmed by 1 base and V by 4 bases; bases with no gene match: 17. The CDR3 protein is CASSSIAQRDLMRTDTQYF. In DNA, the CDR3 is TGTGCCAGCAGCTCAATAGCCCAGCGGGACCTCATGCGCACAGATACGCAGTATTTT. The full variable domain, with the rest looked up from reference TRBV7-9 and TRBJ2-3, is DTGVSQNPRHKITKRGQNVTFRCDPISEHNRLYWYRQTLGQGPEFLTYFQNEAQLEKSRLLSDRFSAERPKGSFSTLEIQRTEQGDSAMYLCASSSIAQRDLMRTDTQYFGPGTRLTVL.